This T cell receptor (beta chain) was identified in a study of cytomegalovirus exposure and HLA in healthy donors (TCRdb year 2017). A note on the overall study: According to an earlier analysis of 450 to 650 of the donors, 150 million to 200 million T cells yielded 90 million to 140 million unique TCR beta sequences and around 300 Gb of sequence data. HLA typing included class I and class II loci at four-digit resolution. A separate validation cohort of 100 to 150 different subjects was used in addition to the 666-subject first cohort. Typing coverage varied by locus: roughly 620-640 donors for A, B, C, DRB1 and DQB1; more than 500 for DQA1; about 590 for DPA1; about 450 for DPB1. Among about 400 genotyped donors of the cohort, an average of roughly 230,000 unique TCR beta nucleotide sequences was sequenced per donor, of which about 18% were non-productive. All discovery cohort repertoires had been generated on a single sequencing platform. The study used immunosequencing to profile the T cell repertoires of approximately 640 subjects and linked those repertoires to cytomegalovirus serostatus. Roughly five DR-DQ haplotypes were treated as single units for association and clustering because of strong linkage in the cohort. To predict cytomegalovirus infection status, the study brought together high-throughput TCR immunosequencing, statistical association of individual TCRs with disease status, and machine learning. Genome-wide SNP genotypes for about three fifths of the roughly 670 donors were used in a later genetic analysis, which treated that subset as a discovery cohort. In a later analysis, previously published TCR beta repertoires from more than 500 donors were re-analyzed and high-resolution HLA genotyping was added so that TCR occurrence patterns could be studied. The study was designed to test whether signatures of past pathogen exposure could be identified by cataloging public T cell receptors. The later analysis used no new phenotypic data to find candidate immune exposures, relying instead on TCR beta sequences and their occurrence across donors. Donor age, sex, ethnicity and CMV serostatus were compiled together with the repertoire data. Among the roughly 380 genotyped donors, approximately 82% belonged to the genetic ancestry cluster associated with self-reported Caucasian donors. An earlier analysis of 587 of the donors used high-throughput TCR beta sequencing to judge whether each TCR beta V gene segment behaved as functional or pseudogenic. About 330 gigabases of sequencing data and roughly 80 million unique TCR sequences made up an early release that covered some 640 HLA-typed donors. What the research found in general, with its limitations: In a later genetic analysis, fewer N-insertions in productive TCRs were reported among donors in an Asian-associated ancestry cluster than the roughly 700-donor mean. An association between a missense DCLRE1C variant and V-gene and J-gene trimming of TCR beta chains was found in a later genetic analysis and replicated in an independent cohort. At a false discovery rate of 0.05, a later analysis linked 16,951 TCR beta sequences to specific HLA alleles. This cohort had only TCR beta chains sequenced, and the lack of alpha or paired-chain data limited which features could be detected. The sequencing pipeline was judged likely to have produced a cluster of highly shared sequence variants as a technical artifact. Strong co-occurrence of HLA alleles, especially DR and DQ, made assigning TCR associations to individual alleles difficult. The only immune exposure information available for the cohort was CMV serostatus. Because the 87-base-pair reads could not distinguish some IMGT-functional V segments, including TRBV6-2 and TRBV6-3, those segments were excluded. In an earlier analysis of some 500 of the donors, most TCR beta V segments appeared in productive rearrangements about 87% or about 30% of the time, broadly matching IMGT annotations. A further reported finding was that TCR beta sequences accurately predicted the HLA-A and HLA-B alleles for most subjects in the first cohort. Linkage disequilibrium might explain the correlated functional status among segregating V segments, but an unknown experimental factor could not be ruled out. The classifier was reported to diagnose cytomegalovirus status with high specificity and sensitivity in both the original and validation cohorts. Because HLA typing was unavailable for some donors at each locus, only the typed subset was used in association tests. A later analysis reported that several top co-occurrence clusters appeared linked to parvovirus B19, influenza, CMV and Epstein-Barr virus. A later analysis found that HLA-associated TCR beta chains were more clonally expanded and had lower generation probabilities than equally common non-associated chains. Because counts were too low, about 17 rarely observed V segments, including chromosome 9 orphons, were excluded from the earlier analysis of some 540 of the donors. Sequencing depth was assumed to be roughly uniform across donors in the presence/absence analyses, though that assumption may not hold. In a later analysis, the rate of TCR association differed among HLA loci, with DRB1 alleles having the most associated TCRs and HLA-C alleles having the fewest. While some public TCRs were present in many individuals, most TCR sequences turned up only very rarely across donors. According to the authors, the approach could potentially be generalized to other disease states and immunological phenotypes. In a later analysis, most CMV-associated TCR beta chains were found to appear HLA-restricted, with HLA associations seemingly driven largely by CMV exposure. The study gave a list of some 150 TCR beta chains associated with cytomegalovirus. In vitro tests confirmed that a few of the cytomegalovirus-associated TCR beta chains recognize cytomegalovirus antigens.

The cohort consisted of more than 650 healthy bone marrow donors. At the time of sampling, every cohort member was nominally healthy, though immune exposures that went unrecorded were likely present. The donor was CMV seropositive and belonged to the group of 250 to 300 seropositive cohort members. A peripheral blood sample was collected from each donor, and TCR beta sequencing was performed on peripheral blood mononuclear cells. Genomic DNA extraction from the blood cell samples was performed with the Qiagen DNeasy Blood Extraction Kit. Receptors were amplified or captured by the immunoSEQ multiplex PCR assay. For the multiplex PCR, a mixture combining 60 forward primers for TCR Vbeta segments and 13 reverse primers for TCR Jbeta segments was used. Amplification of the CDR3 region of rearranged TCR beta genes was performed with a multiplex PCR assay on genomic DNA. The amplified TCR beta libraries were sequenced on the Illumina HiSeq System as 87-base-pair reads. In the source study's methods: A later analysis counted about 76 million unique TCR beta chains across the 550 to 800 repertoires, and around 9.9 million of these chains were shared by at least two donors. To remove PCR and sequencing errors, raw reads were error-corrected and collapsed into unique sequences using a nearest-neighbor algorithm that merged closely related sequences. To assign V, D and J gene segments, CDR3 sequences were aligned to IMGT reference sequences. For a sequence to be retained, at least a six-nucleotide match to both a V gene segment and a J gene segment was required. A rearrangement was called productive if the CDR3 had no stop codons and remained in frame with V and J, and every other rearrangement was called non-productive. CDR3 was defined by IMGT convention, running from the second conserved V-encoded cysteine to the conserved J-encoded phenylalanine. In an earlier analysis of more than 550 of the donors, sequences lacking an unambiguous match to a single V gene segment were excluded. An earlier analysis of a few hundred of the donors called V segments functional above 56.7% productive rearrangements and segregating when the between-donor standard deviation exceeded 5%. To diagnose cytomegalovirus status from the catalog of TCR beta chain sequences, a statistical classification framework was built. In a later analysis, TCR nucleotide sequences were compared against IMGT/GENE-DB human TR gene sequences so that V and J genes could be assigned. In a later analysis, CDR3 sequences and most-parsimonious VDJ recombination scenarios were assigned using the TCRdist pipeline. In a later analysis, each TCR beta chain was defined by its CDR3 amino acid sequence together with its V-gene family, and reads lacking a unique V-gene family were excluded. As a way to deal with suspected cross-contamination and a sequencing artifact, a later analysis dropped 450 to 600 nucleotide sequences that were highly shared and had low generation probability. A later analysis calculated a clonal expansion index for each public chain from normalized within-repertoire ranks of inferred template counts. A later analysis computed generation probabilities with a VDJ recombination model fitted to out-of-frame rearrangements, and checked the results against IGoR. In a later analysis, TCR-TCR, TCR-HLA and TCR-CMV co-occurrence was scored with hypergeometric tests, and a repertoire-size bias correction was applied to TCR pairs. In a later analysis, false discovery rates were estimated by permuting HLA or CMV assignments 20 times. In a later analysis, co-occurring TCRs were grouped using DBSCAN, and TCRdist sequence similarity was added for clustering within HLA-allele-positive subsets. Repertoires with fewer than 30,000 or more than 120,000 public chains were left out of co-occurrence clustering, as were a few repertoires with anomalous nucleotide sharing. Drawn from immuneACCESS, this table holds only the in-frame rearrangements with V and J called that TCRdb kept. Clones are partly lost; checked studies trace under half to an unresolved V gene and leave the rest unexplained. From that table come the V and J calls and clone size; the DNA was used to work out D and trimming. The table for this sample lists about 200,000 clones; around 73% of them were counted only once. The ten most abundant clones make up over 2% of the sample.

The CDR3 covers 14 residues, taking in both the cysteine and the phenylalanine. The read is trimmed to its CDR3 DNA, 42 bases read in frame from base 1. Trimming costs V 0 bases and J 5 bases, and their ends lie 8 bases apart. CDR1 SGHVS and CDR2 FNYEAQ were looked up in the germline V gene. In regard to this clone: No antigen is known for it. No base quality information exists; no much larger clone differs at one position.

The sequence links TRBV7-6 to TRBJ1-5; tentative D gene TRBD1, with 5 bases matching. This TCR derives from a woman aged 25 to 45 in good health and CMV-seropositive. Source material: PBMCs. The DNA reads as follows: TGTGCCAGCAGCTTAGCTCCAGGGTATCAGCCCCAGCATTTT. Translated, it reads CASSLAPGYQPQHF.